Detailed here is one T cell receptor (beta chain). The sample originates from a study of cytomegalovirus exposure and HLA in healthy donors. 13 Jbeta primers and 60 Vbeta primers were used for the PCR. Clones were sequenced by immunoSEQ multiplex PCR, and TCRdb holds only the in-frame ones, with some missing. The table has approximately 130,000 clones, about 80% seen once. Losses at the gene ends were 6 bases for V and 7 bases for J; bases not matched to a gene: 8. The germline gives CDR1 SQVTM, CDR2 ANQGSEA. This CDR3 contains 12 residues. The sequenced sample was PBMCs. This clonotype was sampled from a woman in her thirties or forties in good health and CMV-seronegative. The rearrangement joins TRBV29-1 to TRBJ1-1, with TRBD1 matching 7 bases. In DNA, the CDR3 is TGCAGCGTCGAGGGACAGCACAGTGAAGCTTTCTTT. It yields the protein CSVEGQHSEAFF.